The 24 T cell receptor beta chains below come from one sample, sequenced in a study of T cells in Graves' hyperthyroidism and ophthalmopathy. Amplification of TCR beta CDR3 regions used RNA as the template. Researchers ran a first-round RT-PCR on the TCR CDR3 using the HTBI primer set. TCRdb reanalysed the multiplex PCR reads using MiXCR and keeps one entry per CDR3 protein. The repertoire holds around 200,000 distinct CDR3 sequences, over 15% seen once, with roughly 29% in the top ten. The sample taken for sequencing was blood. The receptors were gathered from a woman aged 50 to 60 with Graves' hyperthyroidism.

This clonotype was recorded many times. The chain recombines TRBV9 with TRBJ2-7; D unresolved. The V end was cut by 0 bases, the J end by 0 bases, with 7 bases between. Germline CDR1 is SGDLS and CDR2 is YYNGEE. There are 14 residues in the CDR3. As DNA, the CDR3 is TGTGCCAGCAGCGTAGCGGATATCTCCTACGAGCAGTACTTC. It translates to CASSVADISYEQYF.

This clonotype was counted at least ten times. The J gene is TRBJ2-7, the V gene TRBV11-2, with 10 bases matching TRBD1. Germline trimming cut 6 bases from V and 7 bases from J; bases unmatched to any gene: 9. Germline CDR1 and CDR2: SGHAT and FQNNGV. CDR3 size: 14 residues. CDR3 residues: CASSFGQGDREQYF. The CDR3 DNA reads TGTGCCAGCAGTTTTGGACAGGGGGACAGGGAGCAGTACTTC.

This clonotype was observed at least ten times. CDR3: CASSPWGQGDTEAFF. The CDR3 DNA is TGCGCCAGCAGCCCGTGGGGACAGGGCGACACTGAAGCTTTCTTT. The V gene is TRBV5-1, the J gene TRBJ1-1; 9 bases agree with TRBD1. CDR1 is SGHRS, CDR2 YFSETQ, per germline. V was pared by 4 bases and J by 3 bases, with 7 bases of the junction left unmatched. This CDR3 has 15 amino acids.

V and J are TRBV15 and TRBJ2-2; unclear D gene. The germline V gene has CDR1 LNHNV and CDR2 YYDKDF (reference sequence). Trimming removed 3 bases at V and 1 base at J, with 6 bases between. The CDR3 spans 14 residues. CDR3 loop: CATSRSRNTGELFF. CDR3 nucleotide sequence: TGTGCCACCAGCAGGAGTCGGAACACCGGGGAGCTGTTTTTT.

This clonotype was recorded at least ten times. The J gene is TRBJ1-3, the V gene TRBV11-2; no firm D call. The ends were cut back, 7 bases at V and 3 bases at J, with 25 bases in the middle. CDR1 SGHAT and CDR2 FQNNGV come from the germline V gene. The CDR3 sequence is 18 residues long. CDR3 amino acids: CASNKLTPLSSFGNTIYF. DNA for the CDR3: TGTGCCAGCAACAAACTTACCCCCCTGAGCTCCTTTGGAAACACCATATATTTT.

This clonotype showed up many times. J is TRBJ1-2 and V is TRBV7-8, with D uncertain. In germline, CDR1 is SGHVS, CDR2 FQNEAQ. The V end was cut by 3 bases, the J end by 0 bases, with 8 bases between. This CDR3 is 14 amino acids long. CDR3 nucleotides: TGTGCCAGCAGCTTGGTTGTGTCTAACTATGGCTACACCTTC. Translating it yields CASSLVVSNYGYTF.

This clonotype was picked up many times. Sequence at one end of the junction differs from germline and may be a read error. The rearrangement joins TRBV19 to TRBJ2-2, with TRBD1 matching over 11 bases. From germline, CDR1 is LNHDA and CDR2 SQIVND (reference sequence). The CDR3 spans 18 residues. The DNA for the CDR3 is TGTGCCAGTACTATAGCCGGGACAGGGGGTAGAGGCACCGGGGAGCTGTTTTTT. It encodes CASTIAGTGGRGTGELFF.

This clonotype occurred many times. The V call is TRBV10-2, the J call TRBJ2-7; either TRBD1 or TRBD2 may fit D (6 bases each). The CDR3 is 13 residues long. Trimming left V 7 bases short and J 4 bases short, with 14 bases between. CDR1 and CDR2 (germline): WSHSY, SAAADI. The CDR3 sequence is CASMGGHPYEQYF. The CDR3 DNA sequence: TGCGCCAGCATGGGGGGCCACCCATACGAGCAGTACTTC.

This clonotype was picked up many times. The chain employs TRBV12-3 or TRBV12-4 and TRBJ1-1; a possible D gene is TRBD1 (5 bases). The CDR3 has 13 residues. V was pared by 7 bases and J by 1 base, with 10 bases between. The chain's CDR3 is CASTSQGNTEAFF. The CDR3 nucleotides are TGTGCCAGCACCTCCCAGGGGAACACTGAAGCTTTCTTT.

This clonotype was seen ten or more times. J is TRBJ1-5 and V is TRBV2; D is uncertain. Germline V gene sequence: CDR1 SNHLY, CDR2 FYNNEI. V was trimmed by 4 bases and J by 0 bases, leaving 10 bases between them. The CDR3 spans 15 residues. The CDR3 DNA is TGTGCCAGCAGTGCGGGTCGCTATAGCAATCAGCCCCAGCATTTT. Translating it yields CASSAGRYSNQPQHF.

Many counts were recorded for this clonotype. V is TRBV7-2 and J is TRBJ1-1; D is perhaps TRBD1 (6 bases). Deletions cut 1 base from V and 7 bases from J, with 13 bases between. Germline V CDR1 and CDR2: SGHTA, FQGNSA. The CDR3 is 14 residues long. This chain's CDR3 is CASSLEWGASEAFF. CDR3 in DNA: TGTGCCAGCAGCTTAGAATGGGGGGCGAGTGAAGCTTTCTTT.

This clonotype was seen repeatedly, ten times or more. The V gene is TRBV6-2 or TRBV6-3, the J gene TRBJ2-1; either TRBD1 or TRBD2 may supply D (5 bases each). The V gene lost 6 bases and the J gene lost 1 base, with 13 bases spanning the gap. This CDR3 spans 15 amino acids. Germline values: CDR1 MNHEY, CDR2 SVGEGT. In DNA form, the CDR3 reads TGTGCCAGCAGCTCCGGGACCGTGTCCTACAATGAGCAGTTCTTC. Protein: CASSSGTVSYNEQFF.

This clonotype has more than one count but fewer than ten. A much larger clone lies a single base off, so this may be a read error. The CDR3 region has the DNA TGTGCCAGCAGTGATGGGCCGGGGGCCCAAGAGACCCAGTACTTC. This sequence encodes CASSDGPGAQETQYF. The J gene is TRBJ2-5, the V gene TRBV2, with D perhaps being TRBD1 or TRBD2 (6 bases each). The V gene's germline CDR1 is SNHLY and CDR2 FYNNEI. V shed 3 bases and J shed 1 base, with 12 bases lying between them. This CDR3 comprises 15 residues.

This clonotype was seen many times. J is TRBJ1-6 and V is TRBV28; D remains unclear. The CDR3 is 12 amino acids. Trimming left V 1 base short and J 7 bases short, with 2 bases between. Looked up from germline, CDR1 is MDHEN and CDR2 is SYDVKM. The CDR3 sequence: CASSLYNSPLHF. The DNA for the CDR3 is TGTGCCAGCAGTTTATACAATTCACCCCTCCACTTT.

This clonotype was observed at least ten times. J is TRBJ1-2 and V is TRBV20-1; no firm D call. CDR3 size: 14 residues. Looked up from germline, CDR1 is DFQATT and CDR2 is SNEGSKA (reference sequence). Trimming removed 2 bases at V and 8 bases at J, with 18 bases between. The CDR3 spells CSARLRAPKQGYTF. As DNA, the CDR3 is TGCAGTGCTAGACTCCGGGCCCCCAAACAGGGCTACACCTTC.

This clonotype was seen at least ten times. The rearrangement uses TRBV25-1 and TRBJ2-1; possibly TRBD2 for D (5 bases). Trimming removed 0 bases at V and 2 bases at J, with 8 bases between. Germline assignment: CDR1 MGHDK and CDR2 SYGVNS. The CDR3 consists of 15 residues. CDR3 DNA sequence: TGTGCCAGCAGTGAATATTACGGGGCCTACAATGAGCAGTTCTTC. Its translation is CASSEYYGAYNEQFF. Full variable domain (missing parts from reference TRBV25-1 and TRBJ2-1): EADIYQTPRYLVIGTGKKITLECSQTMGHDKMYWYQQDPGMELHLIHYSYGVNSTEKGDLSSESTVSRIRTEHFPLTLESARPSHTSQYLCASSEYYGAYNEQFFGPGTRLTVL.

This clonotype was detected many times. This rearrangement joins TRBV11-2 to TRBJ2-1; possibly TRBD2 for D (6 bases). CDR1 and CDR2 from the germline V gene are SGHAT and FQNNGV. The V end lost 5 bases, the J end lost 0 bases, and 14 bases lay between the germline ends. The CDR3 spans 16 residues. The chain's CDR3 is CASSPRRGVSYNEQFF. The DNA for the CDR3 is TGTGCCAGCAGCCCCCGGCGGGGTGTCTCCTACAATGAGCAGTTCTTC.

This clonotype was recorded at least ten times. CDR3 sequence (DNA): TGTGCCAGCAACCTACTAGCGGGGGGGGAAGATACGCAGTATTTT. It encodes CASNLLAGGEDTQYF. The rearrangement links TRBV2 to TRBJ2-3, with 13 bases that match TRBD2. CDR3 length equals 15 residues. The J segment lost 5 bases and the V segment lost 7 bases, leaving 6 bases of the junction unmatched. CDR1 is SNHLY and CDR2 is FYNNEI in the germline V gene. The whole variable domain, filled in from reference TRBV2 and TRBJ2-3, reads EPEVTQTPSHQVTQMGQEVILRCVPISNHLYFYWYRQILGQKVEFLVSFYNNEISEKSEIFDDQFSVERPDGSNFTLKIRSTKLEDSAMYFCASNLLAGGEDTQYFGPGTRLTVL.

This clonotype was counted at least ten times. V usage is TRBV19 and J usage is TRBJ1-1; weak D call: TRBD1 (5 bases). CDR3 length: 15 residues. CDR1 is LNHDA, CDR2 SQIVND, per germline (reference sequence). Trimming took off 7 bases at V and 6 bases at J, with 21 bases between the two ends. In DNA form, the CDR3 reads TGTGCCAGTAATAAGTTGAGGGGTGGGGAGCCTGAAGCTTTCTTT. Residues: CASNKLRGGEPEAFF.

This clonotype was recorded at least ten times. V usage is TRBV27 and J usage is TRBJ2-1; D is possibly TRBD1 or TRBD2 (5 bases each). Germline V gene lookup returns CDR1 MNHEY and CDR2 SMNVEV (reference sequence). The CDR3 runs to 13 residues. Trimming removed 2 bases at V and 11 bases at J, with 13 bases between. The CDR3 reads CASSLGDARQQFF. The CDR3 region has the DNA TGTGCCAGCAGTTTAGGGGACGCCCGGCAGCAGTTCTTC.

The CDR3 DNA reads as TGCGCCAGCAGCCAAGGTGCAGGACAGAGGTACAATGAGCAGTTCTTC. As protein: CASSQGAGQRYNEQFF. This sequence joins TRBV4-3 and TRBJ2-1, with D possibly matching TRBD1 (6 bases). Trimming removed 1 base at V and 4 bases at J, with 14 bases between. CDR1 and CDR2 from the germline V gene are LGHNA and YSLEER. This CDR3 contains 16 residues.

This clonotype was counted ten times or more. The chain is built from TRBV27 and TRBJ1-4; 9 bases align to TRBD1. Trimming at V came to 8 bases and at J to 7 bases, leaving 8 bases not matched to a gene. This CDR3 has 14 amino acids. CDR1 is MNHEY, CDR2 SMNVEV, per germline (reference sequence). CDR3 sequence reads: CASRRDREGEKLFF. The CDR3 nucleotides read TGTGCCAGCCGACGGGACAGGGAGGGTGAAAAACTGTTTTTT.

At least ten counts were recorded for this clonotype. This CDR3 reads CASSFPGSGYEQYF. DNA for the CDR3: TGCGCCAGCAGCTTCCCGGGGTCGGGATACGAGCAGTACTTC. The chain combines TRBV5-1 with TRBJ2-7, with D tentatively TRBD2 (5 bases). V shed 2 bases and J shed 4 bases, with 13 bases lying between them. The germline V gene encodes CDR1 SGHRS and CDR2 YFSETQ. CDR3 length equals 14 residues.

In its sample, this clonotype was seen many times. V and J are TRBV13 and TRBJ1-6, with D perhaps TRBD1 (6 bases). The CDR3 runs to 16 residues. The germline CDR1 and CDR2 sequences are PRHDT and FYEKMQ (reference sequence). The ends were cut back, 0 bases at V and 7 bases at J, with 13 bases in the middle. The CDR3 loop is CASSLGGTRVNSPLHF. CDR3 sequence (DNA): TGTGCCAGCAGCTTAGGCGGGACACGCGTAAATTCACCCCTCCACTTT.